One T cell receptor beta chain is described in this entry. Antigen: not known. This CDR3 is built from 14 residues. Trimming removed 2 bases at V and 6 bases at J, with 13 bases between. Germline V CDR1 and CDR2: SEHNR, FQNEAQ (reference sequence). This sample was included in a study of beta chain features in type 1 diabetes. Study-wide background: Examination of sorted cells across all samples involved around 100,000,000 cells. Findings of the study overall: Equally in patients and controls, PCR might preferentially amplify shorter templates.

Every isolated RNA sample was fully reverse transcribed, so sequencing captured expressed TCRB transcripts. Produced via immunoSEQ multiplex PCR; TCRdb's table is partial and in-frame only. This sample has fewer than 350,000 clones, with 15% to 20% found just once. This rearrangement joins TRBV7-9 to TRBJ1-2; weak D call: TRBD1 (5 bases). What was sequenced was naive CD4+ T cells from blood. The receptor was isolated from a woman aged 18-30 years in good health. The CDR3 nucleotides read TGTGCCAGCAGCTTATATTTGGCAGGGAATGGCTACACCTTC. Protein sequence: CASSLYLAGNGYTF.